This T cell receptor (beta chain) was obtained from a study of cytomegalovirus exposure and HLA in healthy donors. The PCR used 60 Vbeta and 13 Jbeta primers. Repertoires were generated with immunoSEQ multiplex PCR, while TCRdb's copy carries only in-frame clones and drops some. The sample carries about 82,000 clones, around 85% recorded once. Details on this clone: The antigen remains unidentified.

CDR1 is SGHRS, CDR2 YFSETQ, per germline. Deletions cut 4 bases from V and 6 bases from J, with 19 bases between. This CDR3 has 16 amino acids. Findings of the study overall: In a later analysis, HLA-associated TCR beta chains were more clonally expanded than equally common others. A later analysis linked a missense variant in DCLRE1C to the trimming of TCR beta V and J genes. In vitro checks showed that a few CMV-associated chains really do target CMV antigens. Earlier results showed most TCR beta V segments being productive about 90% or about 30% of the time.

The receptor comes from a human donor in good health. V is TRBV5-1 and J is TRBJ2-2; D remains ambiguous. The source material was PBMCs. The CDR3 reads CASSPRLPRSPGELFF. The DNA for the CDR3 is TGCGCCAGCAGCCCGAGACTCCCGCGATCCCCCGGGGAGCTGTTTTTT.